One and the same sample provided the 14 T cell receptor beta chains below, sequenced in a study of vaccination and CD4 T cells after COVID-19. Their antigen targets remain unknown. At the Johns Hopkins FTIC core, DNA taken from cultured CD4+ T cells was sequenced by way of the Oncomine TCR Beta short-read assay. One entry per CDR3 protein, called by TCRdb with MiXCR from the PCR reads. This table holds some 10,000 distinct CDR3 sequences, about 45% found once. Treatment meaning: roughly nine-day PBMC culture with coronavirus spike peptide pools or control peptides (ViraFEST assay). Source material: CD4+ T cells from blood, cultured in vitro. The receptors stem from a human donor who had recovered from COVID-19.

A few counts support this clonotype. The chain has TRBV19 and TRBJ2-5, with D possibly being TRBD1 (5 bases). V lost 5 bases and J 2 bases, leaving 15 bases between the germline ends. Looked up from germline, CDR1 is LNHDA and CDR2 is SQIVND (reference sequence). The CDR3 totals 15 residues. This CDR3 reads CASSANRQPQETQYF. The CDR3 coding sequence is TGTGCCAGTAGTGCAAACAGACAGCCACAAGAGACCCAGTACTTC.

The rearrangement links TRBV7-6 to TRBJ1-1; unclear D gene. The CDR3 extends over 13 amino acids. Germline V gives CDR1 SGHVS, CDR2 FNYEAQ. V lost 2 bases, J lost 0 bases, and 4 bases lay in between. The DNA for the CDR3 is TGTGCCAGCAGCTTACGTATGAACACTGAAGCTTTCTTT. Amino acids: CASSLRMNTEAFF. Filled out from reference TRBV7-6 and TRBJ1-1, the complete variable domain reads GAGVSQSPRYKVTKRGQDVALRCDPISGHVSLYWYRQALGQGPEFLTYFNYEAQQDKSGLPNDRFSAERPEGSISTLTIQRTEQRDSAMYRCASSLRMNTEAFFGQGTRLTVV.

The chain links TRBV14 to TRBJ1-6; 10 nucleotides align to TRBD1. V was pared by 8 bases and J by 7 bases, with 8 bases of the junction left unmatched. CDR3 length: 15 amino acids. From germline, CDR1 is SGHDN and CDR2 FVKESK. The CDR3 loop reads CASQRGQGTNSPLHF. CDR3 nucleotide sequence: TGTGCCAGCCAAAGGGGACAGGGGACGAATTCACCCCTCCACTTT.

The chain employs TRBV6-1 and TRBJ1-1; the match to TRBD1 covers 7 bases. V lost 6 bases to trimming and J lost 4 bases; unmatched junction nucleotides: 8. This CDR3 spans 14 amino acids. CDR1 MNHNS and CDR2 SASEGT come from the germline V gene. The CDR3 loop is CASSPRQGGTEAFF. In DNA, the CDR3 is TGTGCCAGCAGCCCCCGACAGGGAGGCACTGAAGCTTTCTTT.

This chain links TRBV20-1 with TRBJ2-5, with 12 positions matching TRBD2. J lost 5 bases, V lost 5 bases, and 9 bases had no gene match. CDR1 and CDR2 (germline): DFQATT, SNEGSKA (reference sequence). The CDR3 is made up of 15 amino acids. CDR3 amino acids: CSAQPSGGAWETQYF. CDR3 DNA: TGCAGTGCTCAGCCTAGCGGGGGGGCCTGGGAGACCCAGTACTTC.

This clonotype was recorded a few times. V usage is TRBV6-1 and J usage is TRBJ1-4, with a possible D match to TRBD1 (5 bases). V was clipped by 5 bases and J by 0 bases, with 10 bases between them. There are 15 residues in the CDR3. The germline V gene has CDR1 MNHNS and CDR2 SASEGT. CDR3 bases: TGTGCCAGCAGTACTGACAGAACAACTAATGAAAAACTGTTTTTT. Its protein is CASSTDRTTNEKLFF.

The chain recombines TRBV7-7 with TRBJ2-5; tentatively, D is TRBD1 (6 bases). The CDR3 spans 14 residues. Germline V lookup: CDR1 SSHAT, CDR2 FNYEAQ (reference sequence). Trimming pared 3 bases from V and 5 bases from J, leaving 13 bases between. CDR3 sequence reads: CASSLSNRVETQYF. CDR3 bases: TGTGCCAGCAGCTTGTCGAACAGGGTGGAGACCCAGTACTTC.

The chain employs TRBV5-4 and TRBJ1-1, with 7 positions matching TRBD1. CDR1 is SGHNT, CDR2 YYREEE, per germline (reference sequence). Trimming removed 5 bases from V and 3 bases from J; junction bases left unmatched: 16. CDR3 size: 17 residues. The CDR3 DNA sequence: TGTGCCAGCAGATGGAAAATCCCGGAAGGGGGCGACACTGAAGCTTTCTTT. It specifies CASRWKIPEGGDTEAFF.

The rearrangement joins TRBV7-9 to TRBJ2-1, with 9 bases identical to TRBD1. The germline CDR1 and CDR2 sequences are SEHNR and FQNEAQ (reference sequence). V was pared by 10 bases and J by 7 bases, with 11 bases of the junction left unmatched. There are 14 residues in the CDR3. This chain's CDR3 is CATLPGQGRNEQFF. The CDR3, as DNA: TGTGCCACTCTCCCGGGACAGGGAAGGAATGAGCAGTTCTTC.

The CDR3 coding sequence is TGTGCCACAACTGGGGGGCCTGGTGGCTACACCTTC. It codes for CATTGGPGGYTF. V is TRBV27 and J is TRBJ1-2, with a possible D match to TRBD1 (6 bases). This CDR3 contains 12 residues. Germline-derived CDR1 and CDR2 are MNHEY and SMNVEV (reference sequence). V lost 10 bases and J lost 7, with 16 bases in between.

The rearrangement joins TRBV28 to TRBJ1-6, with 9 bases aligning to TRBD1. CDR3 size: 16 residues. V lost 6 bases to trimming and J lost 2 bases; unmatched junction nucleotides: 5. CDR1 is MDHEN and CDR2 is SYDVKM in the germline V gene. The CDR3: CASRRTGATYNSPLHF. The CDR3 nucleotides read TGTGCCAGCAGACGGACAGGGGCAACCTATAATTCACCCCTCCACTTT.

V is TRBV7-2 and J is TRBJ1-2; D is ambiguous. The CDR3 has 13 amino acids. Germline V gene lookup returns CDR1 SGHTA and CDR2 FQGNSA. Trimming cost V 5 bases and J 0 bases, with 7 bases left between them. CDR3 sequence (DNA): TGTGCCAGCAGCGGACGGACTAACTATGGCTACACCTTC. Amino acids: CASSGRTNYGYTF.

The V and J genes are TRBV6-1 and TRBJ2-2, with 11 bases matching TRBD1. Germline V lookup: CDR1 MNHNS, CDR2 SASEGT. J gave up 5 bases and V 5 bases, and 4 bases lay outside the gene matches. The CDR3 extends over 15 amino acids. The CDR3 sequence: CASSRGQGGTGELFF. CDR3 bases: TGTGCCAGCAGTCGGGGACAGGGGGGAACCGGGGAGCTGTTTTTT.

The gene calls are TRBV27 and TRBJ1-4; 7 nucleotides match TRBD1. This CDR3 has 16 residues. The J segment lost 1 base and the V segment lost 3 bases, leaving 5 bases of the junction unmatched. The germline V gene has CDR1 MNHEY and CDR2 SMNVEV (reference sequence). The CDR3 spells CASSFDRDRTNEKLFF. Here the CDR3 DNA reads TGTGCCAGCAGTTTCGATCGGGACAGAACTAATGAAAAACTGTTTTTT.